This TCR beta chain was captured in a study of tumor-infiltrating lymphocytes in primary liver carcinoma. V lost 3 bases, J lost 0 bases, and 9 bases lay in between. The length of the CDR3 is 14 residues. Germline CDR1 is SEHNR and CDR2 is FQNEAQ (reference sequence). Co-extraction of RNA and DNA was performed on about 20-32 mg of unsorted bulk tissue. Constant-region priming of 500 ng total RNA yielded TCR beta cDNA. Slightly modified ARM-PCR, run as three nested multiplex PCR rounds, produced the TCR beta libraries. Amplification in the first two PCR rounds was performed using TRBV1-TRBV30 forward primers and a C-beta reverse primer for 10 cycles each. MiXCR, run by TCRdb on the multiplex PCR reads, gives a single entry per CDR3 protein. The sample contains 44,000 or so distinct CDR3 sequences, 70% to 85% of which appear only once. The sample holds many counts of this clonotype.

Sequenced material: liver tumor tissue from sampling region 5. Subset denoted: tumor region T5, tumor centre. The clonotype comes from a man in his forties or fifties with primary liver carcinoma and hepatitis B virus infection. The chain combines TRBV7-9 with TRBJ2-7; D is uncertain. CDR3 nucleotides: TGTGCCAGCAGCTTCATGGACGGCTCCTACGAGCAGTACTTC. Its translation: CASSFMDGSYEQYF.